The 18 T cell receptor beta chains below were found in one sample sequenced in a study of persistence of HIV-infected CD4 T cells. The libraries were made with immunoSEQ version 4 in survey mode. Method: immunoSEQ multiplex PCR; TCRdb's copy keeps in-frame clones and lacks some. The sample carries several thousand clones, less than 85% recorded once. Their specific antigens are unknown. Overlapping HIV-1 Gag 15-mer peptides at approximately 1 ug per peptide per mL were used. CD4+ T cells upregulating both CD40 ligand and CD69 were sorted as responding cells. Sequenced material: CD4+ T cells sorted from PBMCs after approximately 20-hour stimulation, taken from a patient who received antiretroviral therapy. The receptors here all came from an adult woman with HIV who was CMV-seropositive.

A single count supports this clone. The rearrangement links TRBV5-4 to TRBJ2-1, with 11 positions matching TRBD1. V trimming: 3 bases; J trimming: 9 bases; junction bases outside the gene matches: 8. This CDR3 is 15 amino acids long. The germline gives CDR1 SGHNT, CDR2 YYREEE (reference sequence). The CDR3 DNA sequence: TGTGCCAGCAGCTCCCCGGGACAGGGGGTTAGTGAGCAGTTCTTC. It specifies CASSSPGQGVSEQFF.

The rearrangement uses TRBV29-1 and TRBJ1-2, with a tentative D call TRBD1 (6 bases). CDR1 is SQVTM, CDR2 ANQGSEA, per germline. The V gene lost 6 bases and the J gene lost 6 bases, with 11 bases spanning the gap. The CDR3 spans 11 residues. Here the CDR3 reads CSVEYRDGYTF. As DNA, the CDR3 is TGCAGCGTCGAATACAGGGATGGCTACACCTTC.

The V call is TRBV5-1, the J call TRBJ1-3; TRBD1 matches 7 bases. CDR3 size: 16 residues. The junction had 7 bases not matched to a gene; V was cut back by 4 bases and J by 0 bases. Germline CDR1 SGHRS, CDR2 YFSETQ. The CDR3 bases are TGCGCCAGCAGCGGACCGGGACAGAGCTCTGGAAACACCATATATTTT. Protein sequence: CASSGPGQSSGNTIYF.

CDR3 nucleotides: TGCGCCAGCAGCGCTATGGGGTCGGGGGATGAGCAGTTCTTC. This translates into CASSAMGSGDEQFF. The rearrangement joins TRBV5-1 to TRBJ2-1, with D possibly matching TRBD2 (6 bases). The V gene's germline CDR1 is SGHRS and CDR2 YFSETQ. CDR3 size: 14 residues. The V end was cut by 4 bases, the J end by 8 bases, with 16 bases between.

The chain recombines TRBV7-9 with TRBJ2-7; D is tentatively TRBD1 or TRBD2 (5 bases each). Trimming removed 2 bases from V and 0 bases from J, with 17 bases in between. The CDR3 is made up of 17 amino acids. Per the germline V gene, CDR1 is SEHNR and CDR2 is FQNEAQ (reference sequence). CDR3 DNA sequence: TGTGCCAGCAGCTTAATTAGAGGCCCAGGGAGCTCCTACGAGCAGTACTTC. Translation: CASSLIRGPGSSYEQYF. Full variable domain (rest looked up from reference TRBV7-9 and TRBJ2-7): DTGVSQNPRHKITKRGQNVTFRCDPISEHNRLYWYRQTLGQGPEFLTYFQNEAQLEKSRLLSDRFSAERPKGSFSTLEIQRTEQGDSAMYLCASSLIRGPGSSYEQYFGPGTRLTVT.

The J gene is TRBJ1-5, the V gene TRBV3-1 (or the pseudogene TRBV3-2); D is undetermined. The germline gives CDR1 LGHDT, CDR2 YNNKEL (reference sequence). The CDR3 extends over 13 amino acids. V was pared by 0 bases and J by 4 bases, with 4 bases between. The CDR3 loop is CASSQERNQPQHF. The CDR3 bases are TGTGCCAGCAGCCAAGAACGAAATCAGCCCCAGCATTTT.

The gene calls are TRBV24-1 and TRBJ2-5; D gene uncertain. The ends were cut back, 0 bases at V and 1 base at J, with 5 bases in the middle. This CDR3 is built from 14 residues. The germline V gene encodes CDR1 KGHDR and CDR2 SFDVKD. CDR3 sequence (DNA): TGTGCCACCAGTGATTTGTACAGCCAAGAGACCCAGTACTTC. The encoded protein is CATSDLYSQETQYF.

The CDR3 nucleotides read TGTGCCAGCAGCTCTGGGAGCTATAACACTGAAGCTTTCTTT. It translates to CASSSGSYNTEAFF. The chain links TRBV13 to TRBJ1-1; no reliable D call. CDR1 and CDR2 (germline): PRHDT, FYEKMQ (reference sequence). The V gene lost 4 bases and the J gene lost 2 bases, with 11 bases spanning the gap. The length of the CDR3 is 14 residues.

The chain has TRBV6-1 and TRBJ2-5; TRBD1 matches 7 bases. The J segment lost 4 bases and the V segment lost 3 bases, leaving 8 bases of the junction unmatched. Germline V lookup: CDR1 MNHNS, CDR2 SASEGT. The length of the CDR3 is 15 residues. This CDR3 is CASSDGQAGPETQYF. In DNA form, the CDR3 reads TGTGCCAGCAGTGACGGACAGGCCGGCCCAGAGACCCAGTACTTC.

The rearrangement uses TRBV19 and TRBJ2-1; D is perhaps TRBD2 (6 bases). The CDR3 is 14 residues long. Germline assignment: CDR1 LNHDA and CDR2 SQIVND (reference sequence). Deletions cut 5 bases from V and 5 bases from J, with 13 bases between. The CDR3 loop reads CASSYRGNHNEQFF. CDR3 in DNA: TGTGCCAGTAGTTATCGGGGGAACCACAATGAGCAGTTCTTC.

The rearrangement uses TRBV5-1 and TRBJ1-1; D might be TRBD1 (5 bases). The CDR3 has 14 amino acids. Germline assignment: CDR1 SGHRS and CDR2 YFSETQ. With 0 bases removed from V and 4 bases from J, the gap between germline ends came to 10 bases. The CDR3 nucleotides are TGCGCCAGCAGCTTGGGGACATCAATCACTGAAGCTTTCTTT. It encodes CASSLGTSITEAFF.

This chain joins TRBV2 and TRBJ1-1; D gene unclear. Trimming took 7 bases from V and 6 from J, leaving 12 bases between them. Germline CDR1 SNHLY, CDR2 FYNNEI. The CDR3 spans 12 residues. CDR3 in amino acids: CASIISGPEAFF. CDR3 DNA: TGTGCCAGCATTATTTCGGGCCCTGAAGCTTTCTTT.

This rearrangement joins TRBV5-6 to TRBJ1-2; D gene uncertain. Germline assignment: CDR1 SGHDT and CDR2 YYEEEE. V was clipped by 2 bases and J by 6 bases, with 11 bases between them. The CDR3 length is 13 residues. The CDR3 loop reads CASSLVRGNGYTF. CDR3 coding DNA: TGTGCCAGCAGCTTAGTGAGAGGTAATGGCTACACCTTC.

CDR3: CASTRAGSMGTQYF. For the CDR3, the DNA is TGTGCCAGCACGCGAGCGGGATCAATGGGGACCCAGTACTTC. V usage is TRBV6-5 and J usage is TRBJ2-5, with 7 bases matching TRBD2. This CDR3 comprises 14 residues. Germline assignment: CDR1 MNHEY and CDR2 SVGAGI. The junction had 12 bases not matched to a gene; V was cut back by 7 bases and J by 7 bases.

Here the CDR3 DNA reads TGTGCCAGCCAGGGAGCCTACAATGAGCAGTTCTTC. This sequence encodes CASQGAYNEQFF. This chain links TRBV12-3 or TRBV12-4 with TRBJ2-1; either TRBD1 or TRBD2 may fit D (5 bases each). Trimming removed 8 bases at V and 2 bases at J, with 7 bases between. The CDR3 contains 12 residues.

J is TRBJ1-2 and V is TRBV5-8; TRBD1 aligns across 7 bases. CDR1 SGHTS and CDR2 YDEGEE come from the germline V gene. The CDR3 extends over 12 amino acids. J was trimmed by 8 bases and V by 7 bases; bases with no gene match: 8. The DNA for the CDR3 is TGTGCCAGCTCGACAGGGTTTTACGGCTACACCTTC. Translating it yields CASSTGFYGYTF.

The rearrangement links TRBV7-9 to TRBJ1-4; 10 bases map to TRBD1. The germline gives CDR1 SEHNR, CDR2 FQNEAQ (reference sequence). The CDR3 sequence is 15 residues long. Trimming at V came to 1 base and at J to 4 bases, leaving 0 bases not matched to a gene. CDR3 residues: CASSLGTGGNEKLFF. The CDR3, as DNA: TGTGCCAGCAGCTTAGGGACAGGGGGTAATGAAAAACTGTTTTTT.

V usage is TRBV5-1 and J usage is TRBJ1-2; 8 nucleotides line up with TRBD1. The ends lost 4 bases at V and 8 bases at J; junction bases unmatched: 22. The CDR3 length is 18 residues. Germline V gene data show CDR1 as SGHRS and CDR2 as YFSETQ. CDR3 in amino acids: CASSREITGGTRYYGYTF. The CDR3 coding sequence is TGCGCCAGCAGCCGGGAAATAACAGGGGGAACAAGGTATTACGGCTACACCTTC. Full variable domain (rest looked up from reference TRBV5-1 and TRBJ1-2): KAGVTQTPRYLIKTRGQQVTLSCSPISGHRSVSWYQQTPGQGLQFLFEYFSETQRNKGNFPGRFSGRQFSNSRSEMNVSTLELGDSALYLCASSREITGGTRYYGYTFGSGTRLTVV.